A single sample is the source of the 25 T cell receptor beta chains below, sequenced in a study of T-cell memory formation after mild COVID-19. Via MiXCR, TCRdb re-called the 5' RACE reads, giving one row per CDR3 protein. Of a few hundred thousand distinct CDR3 sequences listed, more than 13% are singletons. The sample taken for sequencing was PBMCs or a T cell subset sorted from them (not recorded which). The receptors were sampled from a man in his late teens or twenties who had mild COVID-19 (a few samples of this study predate the infection). Cell type and time point are not known.

This clonotype was counted at least ten times. This chain joins TRBV7-6 and TRBJ2-7; D is possibly TRBD2 (6 bases). The CDR3 has 15 residues. Trimming left V 2 bases short and J 2 bases short, with 13 bases between. The germline V gene encodes CDR1 SGHVS and CDR2 FNYEAQ. The CDR3 reads CASSLKSGPPYEQYF. The CDR3 coding sequence is TGTGCCAGCAGCTTAAAAAGCGGGCCTCCCTACGAGCAGTACTTC. Complete variable domain (other parts from reference TRBV7-6 and TRBJ2-7): GAGVSQSPRYKVTKRGQDVALRCDPISGHVSLYWYRQALGQGPEFLTYFNYEAQQDKSGLPNDRFSAERPEGSISTLTIQRTEQRDSAMYRCASSLKSGPPYEQYFGPGTRLTVT.

This clonotype was seen a few times. V is TRBV6-5 and J is TRBJ2-2; 9 nucleotides agree with TRBD1. V dropped 5 bases and J dropped 8; count of bases not matched to a gene: 12. The CDR3 consists of 16 residues. Germline loops: CDR1 MNHEY, CDR2 SVGAGI. The DNA for the CDR3 is TGTGCCAGCAGTATACACCCCGGGACAGGGATAGGGGAGCTGTTTTTT. Its translation is CASSIHPGTGIGELFF.

The rearrangement uses TRBV20-1 and TRBJ1-6; D may be TRBD1 (5 bases). V lost 1 base, J lost 8 bases, and 12 bases lay in between. The CDR3 sequence is 14 residues long. The germline V gene encodes CDR1 DFQATT and CDR2 SNEGSKA (reference sequence). In DNA form, the CDR3 reads TGCAGTGCTAGAGCGGCCGGGGGGTATTCACCCCTCCACTTT. Protein: CSARAAGGYSPLHF.

This clonotype has a handful of counts. The chain has TRBV6-2 or TRBV6-3 and TRBJ2-5, with 7 bases matching TRBD2. J was trimmed by 6 bases and V by 2 bases; bases with no gene match: 12. CDR1 and CDR2 from the germline V gene are MNHEY and SVGEGT. The CDR3 loop spans 16 amino acids. CDR3 bases: TGTGCCAGCAGTTACCGAGGACTAGAGGCCAGAAAGACCCAGTACTTC. It is translated as CASSYRGLEARKTQYF.

This chain joins TRBV5-1 and TRBJ2-1; 10 positions match TRBD2. Trimming removed 5 bases from V and 5 bases from J; junction bases left unmatched: 4. The CDR3 is 14 amino acids. Germline V gene sequence: CDR1 SGHRS, CDR2 YFSETQ. The DNA for the CDR3 is TGCGCCAGCAGTAGAGCGGGGGGGCACAATGAGCAGTTCTTC. This encodes CASSRAGGHNEQFF.

This clonotype was counted many times. The gene calls are TRBV20-1 and TRBJ2-1; D may match TRBD1 or TRBD2 (5 bases each). CDR1 is DFQATT, CDR2 SNEGSKA, per germline (reference sequence). Trimming pared 0 bases from V and 2 bases from J, leaving 11 bases between. The CDR3 is 15 residues long. The CDR3, as DNA: TGCAGTGCTAGAGATGGACGGGGACCCTACAATGAGCAGTTCTTC. This encodes CSARDGRGPYNEQFF.

The V and J genes are TRBV9 and TRBJ2-5, with D possibly matching TRBD1 (5 bases). The CDR3 is 14 amino acids. Germline V lookup: CDR1 SGDLS, CDR2 YYNGEE. Trimming pared 4 bases from V and 1 base from J, leaving 11 bases between. For the CDR3, the DNA is TGTGCCAGCAGCTCGAGACAGATCCAAGAGACCCAGTACTTC. Its translation is CASSSRQIQETQYF.

This clonotype was recorded a few times. The gene calls are TRBV5-1 and TRBJ2-1, with 9 bases fitting TRBD1. V dropped 4 bases and J dropped 12; count of bases not matched to a gene: 11. CDR3 length equals 14 residues. Germline values: CDR1 SGHRS, CDR2 YFSETQ. CDR3 region: CASSPSTGGEGQFF. The CDR3 DNA follows: TGCGCCAGCAGCCCGTCAACAGGGGGCGAGGGGCAGTTCTTC. Variable domain in full (rest from reference TRBV5-1 and TRBJ2-1): KAGVTQTPRYLIKTRGQQVTLSCSPISGHRSVSWYQQTPGQGLQFLFEYFSETQRNKGNFPGRFSGRQFSNSRSEMNVSTLELGDSALYLCASSPSTGGEGQFFGPGTRLTVL.

CDR3 in DNA: TGTGCCAGCAAACTCTACGGGGATGAAAAACTGTTTTTT. It is translated as CASKLYGDEKLFF. This chain joins TRBV14 and TRBJ1-4, with no clear D. Trimming removed 7 bases from V and 6 bases from J, with 12 bases in between. The CDR3 has 13 residues. Germline V gives CDR1 SGHDN, CDR2 FVKESK.

The chain joins TRBV6-5 to TRBJ2-2, with unresolved D. The ends were cut back, 6 bases at V and 7 bases at J, with 6 bases in the middle. The CDR3 contains 11 residues. Germline V lookup: CDR1 MNHEY, CDR2 SVGAGI. The CDR3 nucleotides are TGTGCCAGCAGGGGCGGCGGGGAGCTGTTTTTT. Translated: CASRGGGELFF.

In this sample, this clonotype turned up a few times. The rearrangement uses TRBV5-6 and TRBJ1-1; a possible D gene is TRBD1 (5 bases). Trimming removed 5 bases at V and 11 bases at J, with 19 bases between. Per germline, CDR1 SGHDT and CDR2 YYEEEE. CDR3 length equals 13 residues. Written as DNA, the CDR3 is TGTGCCAGCAGTATAATGGGGACCGCGGGCGCTTTCTTT. Its translation is CASSIMGTAGAFF.

This clonotype was observed a few times. The rearrangement uses TRBV7-2 and TRBJ1-2, with no clear D. V dropped 5 bases and J dropped 6 bases, with 10 bases sitting between them. The germline gives CDR1 SGHTA, CDR2 FQGNSA. The CDR3 totals 12 residues. Written as DNA, the CDR3 is TGTGCCAGCAGCCTGGGCCTAGATGGCTACACCTTC. Translation: CASSLGLDGYTF.

This clonotype has more than one count but fewer than ten. The chain couples TRBV4-3 to TRBJ2-4, with 7 bases fitting TRBD2. The CDR3 covers 15 residues. With 2 bases clipped from V and 8 bases from J, the junction kept 9 bases outside the gene matches. The germline CDR1 and CDR2 sequences are LGHNA and YSLEER. The DNA for the CDR3 is TGCGCCAGCAGCCAAAGCCGGGGGAGGGAGGACATTCAGTACTTC. Its protein product is CASSQSRGREDIQYF.

The sample holds many counts of this clonotype. The chain links TRBV28 to TRBJ2-1; D tentatively reads TRBD1 or TRBD2 (5 bases each). This CDR3 is built from 17 residues. Trimming left V 4 bases short and J 0 bases short, with 16 bases between. Germline values: CDR1 MDHEN, CDR2 SYDVKM. CDR3 nucleotides: TGTGCCAGCAGTTCCTCCGGGACCAGGCGCTCCTACAATGAGCAGTTCTTC. Residues: CASSSSGTRRSYNEQFF.

Only a few counts were recorded for this clonotype. CDR3 nucleotides: TGTGCCAGCAGCTTAGGGCAGCGGAACACTGAAGCTTTCTTT. Residues: CASSLGQRNTEAFF. This chain connects TRBV7-9 to TRBJ1-1, with D uncertain. The germline gives CDR1 SEHNR, CDR2 FQNEAQ (reference sequence). This CDR3 region has 14 residues. The V and J ends lost 1 base and 1 base respectively, with 7 bases between them.

The chain couples TRBV3-1 to TRBJ2-4, with a possible D match to TRBD2 (5 bases). The germline V gene has CDR1 LGHDT and CDR2 YNNKEL (reference sequence). Trimming left V 5 bases short and J 2 bases short, with 13 bases between. The CDR3 contains 15 residues. The CDR3 region has the DNA TGTGCCAGCAGCATAGCGTTTGTAACCAAAAACATTCAGTACTTC. Protein: CASSIAFVTKNIQYF.

The V and J genes are TRBV4-1 and TRBJ1-5; no clear D gene. Germline CDR1 is MGHRA and CDR2 is YSYEKL. The CDR3 totals 15 residues. The germline V and J ends were trimmed by 3 bases and 6 bases, with 15 bases remaining between them. The DNA for the CDR3 is TGCGCCAGCAGCCAGCGGAGGGTACCGGGTCAGCCCCAGCATTTT. This encodes CASSQRRVPGQPQHF.

This rearrangement joins TRBV12-3 or TRBV12-4 to TRBJ1-1; 7 nucleotides agree with TRBD1. This CDR3 has 13 residues. The V segment lost 6 bases and the J segment 5 bases; nucleotides outside the gene matches: 6. CDR3 loop: CASSQGELTEAFF. DNA for the CDR3: TGTGCCAGCAGCCAGGGGGAGCTTACTGAAGCTTTCTTT.

This clonotype turned up a few times. The chain carries TRBV6-5 and TRBJ1-2; D is ambiguous. V lost 6 bases and J 4 bases, leaving 12 bases between the germline ends. Germline V gene data show CDR1 as MNHEY and CDR2 as SVGAGI. CDR3 length: 13 residues. For the CDR3, the DNA is TGTGCCAGCAGCCTCGACGGCCGCTATGGCTACACCTTC. Amino acid sequence: CASSLDGRYGYTF.

At least ten counts were recorded for this clonotype. This chain links TRBV14 with TRBJ2-3, with D unclear. The CDR3 is made up of 18 amino acids. Per germline, CDR1 SGHDN and CDR2 FVKESK. V was trimmed by 0 bases and J by 6 bases, leaving 22 bases between them. The CDR3 loop is CASSQDSPETWVYDTQYF. In DNA, the CDR3 is TGTGCCAGCAGCCAAGATTCACCAGAGACGTGGGTTTATGATACGCAGTATTTT.

This clonotype came up many times. V is TRBV7-9 and J is TRBJ2-1, with D perhaps matching TRBD2 (6 bases). The CDR3 length is 17 residues. Germline V gives CDR1 SEHNR, CDR2 FQNEAQ (reference sequence). V was shortened by 5 bases and J by 3 bases, with 20 bases between the two germline ends. DNA for the CDR3: TGTGCCAGCAGCCGAGAACCGGGACTCGAATACTACAATGAGCAGTTCTTC. Encoded protein: CASSREPGLEYYNEQFF.

This clonotype was seen a few times. The chain combines TRBV5-1 with TRBJ2-1; D is unresolved. Germline V gives CDR1 SGHRS, CDR2 YFSETQ. Between the trimmed V and J ends, which lost 1 base and 8 bases, there was a span of 13 bases. This CDR3 has 14 residues. CDR3 sequence (DNA): TGCGCCAGCAGCTTGTCCCCAGTGCCCGATGAGCAGTTCTTC. Its protein product is CASSLSPVPDEQFF. Supplemented by reference TRBV5-1 and TRBJ2-1, the full variable domain reads KAGVTQTPRYLIKTRGQQVTLSCSPISGHRSVSWYQQTPGQGLQFLFEYFSETQRNKGNFPGRFSGRQFSNSRSEMNVSTLELGDSALYLCASSLSPVPDEQFFGPGTRLTVL.

A few counts support this clonotype. The chain joins TRBV10-3 to TRBJ2-3; D perhaps matches TRBD1 (5 bases). Trimming left V 3 bases short and J 0 bases short, with 7 bases between. Germline V gene data show CDR1 as ENHRY and CDR2 as SYGVKD. The CDR3 covers 14 residues. In nucleotides, the CDR3 is TGTGCCATCAGTGAACCAGGGAGCACAGATACGCAGTATTTT. This encodes CAISEPGSTDTQYF.

The gene calls are TRBV4-3 and TRBJ2-3; D unclear. Trimming shortened V by 0 bases and J by 2 bases, and 6 bases separated the two germline ends. This CDR3 comprises 14 residues. Looked up from germline, CDR1 is LGHNA and CDR2 is YSLEER. The DNA of the CDR3 is TGCGCCAGCAGCCAAGAGGGATTCACAGATACGCAGTATTTT. It translates to CASSQEGFTDTQYF.

The genes are TRBV7-3 and TRBJ2-7; D not resolved. V was cut by 8 bases and J by 6 bases, with 17 bases left in between. This CDR3 has 13 amino acids. Germline CDR1 is SGHTA and CDR2 is FQGTGA. For the CDR3, the DNA is TGTGCCAGCTCCGGCCGCCCGGAAATCGAGCAGTACGTC. This gives the protein CASSGRPEIEQYV.